The 13 T cell receptor beta chains in this list originate from one sample, sequenced in a study of blood T cell repertoires in COVID-19. This table comes from immunoSEQ multiplex PCR, and its TCRdb copy is limited to in-frame clones, with some not included. The repertoire holds about 150,000 clones, with roughly four fifths as singletons. The sequenced sample consisted of peripheral blood. The receptors here all came from a woman older than 75 with acute or convalescent COVID-19.

The chain combines TRBV9 with TRBJ1-2; the D gene is possibly TRBD1 (5 bases). The V gene's germline CDR1 is SGDLS and CDR2 YYNGEE. The CDR3 covers 12 residues. V lost 1 base and J lost 4, with 5 bases in between. The CDR3 nucleotides read TGTGCCAGCAGCGTACAGGGCTATGGCTACACCTTC. It encodes CASSVQGYGYTF. Filled out from reference TRBV9 and TRBJ1-2, the complete variable domain reads DSGVTQTPKHLITATGQRVTLRCSPRSGDLSVYWYQQSLDQGLQFLIQYYNGEERAKGNILERFSAQQFPDLHSELNLSSLELGDSALYFCASSVQGYGYTFGSGTRLTVV.

The chain is built from TRBV18 and TRBJ1-2; no clear D. V lost 5 bases and J lost 3, with 4 bases in between. This CDR3 has 11 amino acids. Germline V CDR1 and CDR2: KGHSH, LQKENI. The CDR3, as DNA: TGTGCCAGCTCAGTCGACTATGGCTACACCTTC. It yields the protein CASSVDYGYTF.

CDR3 protein: CASSEGDSQGAKNIQYF. The CDR3 region has the DNA TGTGCCAGCAGTGAAGGGGACAGTCAGGGAGCCAAAAACATTCAGTACTTC. The J gene is TRBJ2-4, the V gene TRBV25-1, with TRBD1 matching 7 bases. J gave up 0 bases and V 2 bases, and 7 bases lay outside the gene matches. The CDR3 consists of 17 residues. Germline CDR1 and CDR2: MGHDK and SYGVNS.

The chain uses TRBV11-2 and TRBJ1-3; maybe TRBD1 (6 bases). The length of the CDR3 is 14 residues. The germline gives CDR1 SGHAT, CDR2 FQNNGV. V was cut by 6 bases and J by 3 bases, with 12 bases left in between. In DNA, the CDR3 is TGTGCCAGCAGATACCAGGGGCGTGGAAACACCATATATTTT. This gives the protein CASRYQGRGNTIYF. Combining the CDR3 with reference TRBV11-2 and TRBJ1-3 gives the whole variable domain EAGVAQSPRYKIIEKRQSVAFWCNPISGHATLYWYQQILGQGPKLLIQFQNNGVVDDSQLPKDRFSAERLKGVDSTLKIQPAKLEDSAVYLCASRYQGRGNTIYFGEGSWLTVV.

The chain employs TRBV11-2 and TRBJ1-1; TRBD1 matches at 10 bases. The CDR3 is 15 amino acids. Per the germline V gene, CDR1 is SGHAT and CDR2 is FQNNGV. V dropped 5 bases and J dropped 1; count of bases not matched to a gene: 4. The CDR3 DNA reads TGTGCCAGCAGCCACTGGACAGGGGGGAACACTGAAGCTTTCTTT. As protein: CASSHWTGGNTEAFF.

This clone was recorded a few times. The rearrangement links TRBV5-4 to TRBJ2-3, with D possibly being TRBD2 (6 bases). This CDR3 contains 16 residues. CDR1 is SGHNT and CDR2 is YYREEE in the germline V gene (reference sequence). V was clipped by 3 bases and J by 1 base, with 15 bases between them. The CDR3 bases are TGTGCCAGCAGCTCTTACCTTGGCGGGGGCACAGATACGCAGTATTTT. Encoded protein: CASSSYLGGGTDTQYF.

V is TRBV6-5 and J is TRBJ2-5; maybe TRBD2 (5 bases). Trimming removed 6 bases from V and 2 bases from J, with 16 bases in between. CDR1 and CDR2 from the germline V gene are MNHEY and SVGAGI. This CDR3 has 15 amino acids. CDR3 nucleotide sequence: TGTGCCAGCAGGGAGTTCGGGGTCGCACAAGAGACCCAGTACTTC. It specifies CASREFGVAQETQYF.

This chain uses TRBV3-1 (or the pseudogene TRBV3-2) with TRBJ1-2, with TRBD1 identical over 9 bases. Trimming took 4 bases from V and 7 from J; bases not matched to a gene: 7. Germline V gene sequence: CDR1 LGHDT, CDR2 YNNKEL (reference sequence). This CDR3 comprises 14 residues. The CDR3 sequence is CASSPNRGQRGYTF. The CDR3 coding sequence is TGTGCCAGCAGCCCGAACAGGGGGCAACGTGGCTACACCTTC.

The chain uses TRBV18 and TRBJ1-1; 11 bases are shared with TRBD1. The CDR3 has 18 amino acids. The trim removed 4 bases at V and 5 bases at J, leaving 15 bases unmatched. Looked up from germline, CDR1 is KGHSH and CDR2 is LQKENI. The CDR3 DNA reads as TGTGCCAGCTCACGGAACCTTTGGACAGGGGGCTCGGGGACTGAAGCTTTCTTT. Protein: CASSRNLWTGGSGTEAFF. Full variable domain (outside the CDR3, taken from reference TRBV18 and TRBJ1-1): NAGVMQNPRHLVRRRGQEARLRCSPMKGHSHVYWYRQLPEEGLKFMVYLQKENIIDESGMPKERFSAEFPKEGPSILRIQQVVRGDSAAYFCASSRNLWTGGSGTEAFFGQGTRLTVV.

The CDR3, as DNA: TGTGCCAGCAGTTCTGGACAGTCGGTTGGTGAAAAACTGTTTTTT. This gives the protein CASSSGQSVGEKLFF. The V call is TRBV9, the J call TRBJ1-4; tentatively, D is TRBD1 (6 bases). V was clipped by 5 bases and J by 7 bases, with 18 bases between them. The CDR3 spans 15 residues. From germline, CDR1 is SGDLS and CDR2 YYNGEE.

This clone was counted at least ten times. This chain links TRBV7-9 with TRBJ2-7; 7 bases line up with TRBD1. The CDR3 covers 16 residues. V lost 5 bases to trimming and J lost 3 bases; unmatched junction nucleotides: 13. Germline V gene data show CDR1 as SEHNR and CDR2 as FQNEAQ (reference sequence). The CDR3 sequence is CASSPRQGPPSYEQYF. The CDR3 DNA sequence: TGTGCCAGCAGCCCAAGACAGGGACCCCCTAGCTACGAGCAGTACTTC.

The CDR3 is CASSQGQDQGFYEKLFF. CDR3 nucleotide sequence: TGTGCCAGCAGCCAAGGGCAAGATCAGGGTTTTTATGAAAAACTGTTTTTT. The genes are TRBV3-1 (or the pseudogene TRBV3-2) and TRBJ1-4, with D possibly matching TRBD1 (5 bases). Between the trimmed V and J ends, which lost 1 base and 6 bases, there was a span of 18 bases. The germline V gene has CDR1 LGHDT and CDR2 YNNKEL (reference sequence). The CDR3 runs to 17 residues.

A few counts support this clone. The rearrangement links TRBV2 to TRBJ1-1; no reliable D call. Per germline, CDR1 SNHLY and CDR2 FYNNEI. The CDR3 consists of 15 residues. V was shortened by 10 bases and J by 1 base, with 19 bases between the two germline ends. The CDR3 sequence: CATKLGHSPNTEAFF. CDR3 nucleotides: TGTGCCACCAAACTGGGCCACAGTCCGAACACTGAAGCTTTCTTT.